One sample yielded the 25 T cell receptor beta chains listed below, sequenced in a study of blood T cells in healthy people across ages (dated by TCRdb to the mid-2010s). Library generation was performed with 5' RACE. TCRdb lists the instrument as Illumina HiSeq 2500. A second PCR of roughly 7 to 11 cycles was performed with a sample-barcoded 5' primer and a J-beta primer mix. TCRdb reprocessing: public reads trimmed at Q25 with fastp, clones called with MiXCR, in-frame beta chains kept. Records with the same CDR3 protein are collapsed into one entry carrying the most frequent genes and DNA. Across this sample there are about 780,000 distinct CDR3 sequences, with about half seen only once. The top ten clones comprise 18% of the sample. Sequences were obtained from blood. These receptors originate from a man aged 80 or over in good health.

This clonotype appeared once. The V gene is TRBV29-1, the J gene TRBJ2-1; D not certain. The CDR3 extends over 12 amino acids. Per the germline V gene, CDR1 is SQVTM and CDR2 is ANQGSEA. Trimming cost V 3 bases and J 5 bases, with 8 bases left between them. CDR3 bases: TGCAGCGTTGACCAGCTAGACAATGAGCAGTTCTTC. Encoded protein: CSVDQLDNEQFF.

This clonotype has more than one count but fewer than ten. The chain uses TRBV7-2 and TRBJ1-6; D is perhaps TRBD1 (5 bases). The CDR3 extends over 14 amino acids. The germline V gene encodes CDR1 SGHTA and CDR2 FQGNSA. The V gene lost 2 bases and the J gene lost 8 bases, with 10 bases spanning the gap. This CDR3 reads CASSLHRRDSPLHF. Here the CDR3 DNA reads TGTGCCAGCAGCTTACACAGGCGGGATTCACCCCTCCACTTT.

The chain links TRBV5-4 to TRBJ2-1; D may be TRBD1 or TRBD2 (5 bases each). The CDR3 length is 13 residues. Germline CDR1 and CDR2: SGHNT and YYREEE (reference sequence). Trimming took 0 bases from V and 10 from J, leaving 11 bases between them. In DNA form, the CDR3 reads TGTGCCAGCAGCTTGGATGGGGGTCCCGAGCAGTTCTTC. This codes for CASSLDGGPEQFF.

J is TRBJ2-7 and V is TRBV28; D call uncertain. Trimming took off 6 bases at V and 6 bases at J, with 18 bases between the two ends. Germline CDR1 is MDHEN and CDR2 is SYDVKM. This CDR3 spans 14 amino acids. DNA of the CDR3: TGTGCCAGCAGCACCATAGGCCTCGCTCGCGAGCAGTACTTC. As protein: CASSTIGLAREQYF. The entire variable domain, with the rest obtained from reference TRBV28 and TRBJ2-7, is as follows: DVKVTQSSRYLVKRTGEKVFLECVQDMDHENMFWYRQDPGLGLRLIYFSYDVKMKEKGDIPEGYSVSREKKERFSLILESASTNQTSMYLCASSTIGLAREQYFGPGTRLTVT.

Notes on this clonotype: Mismatch with germline at one junction end may stem from a read error. This chain connects TRBV4-3 to TRBJ2-5; 9 bases line up with TRBD2. The DNA end favors TRBJ2-4, so the J call may be wrong. The CDR3 consists of 16 residues. Germline lookup yields CDR1 LGHNA and CDR2 YSLEER. The CDR3 DNA reads as TGCGCCAGTAGCCAAGATCCTAGCGGGAACGGTGACATTCAGTACTTC. As protein: CASSQDPSGNGDIQYF.

This chain joins TRBV7-2 and TRBJ2-3; no reliable D call. Germline CDR1 SGHTA, CDR2 FQGNSA. V lost 7 bases to trimming and J lost 1 base, with 18 bases between them. The CDR3 spans 16 residues. DNA for the CDR3: TGTGCCAGCACTCCCGCAACCGGCCTCGGCACAGATACGCAGTATTTT. It encodes CASTPATGLGTDTQYF.

This clonotype occurred many times. V gene TRBV18 combines with J gene TRBJ2-1; TRBD2 matches 14 bases. Germline V gives CDR1 KGHSH, CDR2 LQKENI. The trim removed 4 bases at V and 7 bases at J, leaving 12 bases unmatched. The CDR3 extends over 18 amino acids. The CDR3: CASSLTPGLAGVGNEQFF. DNA for the CDR3: TGTGCCAGCTCACTTACTCCGGGACTAGCGGGAGTAGGTAATGAGCAGTTCTTC.

This clonotype showed up many times. The rearrangement uses TRBV27 and TRBJ2-3; D ambiguous. V dropped 7 bases and J dropped 5 bases, with 10 bases sitting between them. The CDR3 sequence is 12 residues long. CDR1 and CDR2 (germline): MNHEY, SMNVEV (reference sequence). CDR3 protein: CASTSALDTQYF. CDR3 nucleotides: TGTGCCAGCACCTCTGCACTAGATACGCAGTATTTT.

Notes on this clonotype: The junction and the germline gene differ at one end; a read error may be behind it. The gene calls are TRBV20-1 and TRBJ2-7; TRBD1 matches at 7 bases. Per germline, CDR1 DFQATT and CDR2 SNEGSKA (reference sequence). The CDR3 contains 13 residues. The CDR3 reads CGARQGGHYEQYF. The CDR3 nucleotides read TGCGGTGCTAGACAGGGCGGTCACTACGAGCAGTACTTC.

The V gene is TRBV9, the J gene TRBJ1-2; maybe TRBD1 (6 bases). There are 17 residues in the CDR3. V dropped 4 bases and J dropped 6 bases, with 25 bases sitting between them. Germline loops: CDR1 SGDLS, CDR2 YYNGEE. The DNA of the CDR3 is TGTGCCAGCAGCCCCTCATGGGCAACTTATGGGGGCGATGGCTACACCTTC. It translates to CASSPSWATYGGDGYTF. Combining the CDR3 with reference TRBV9 and TRBJ1-2 gives the whole variable domain DSGVTQTPKHLITATGQRVTLRCSPRSGDLSVYWYQQSLDQGLQFLIQYYNGEERAKGNILERFSAQQFPDLHSELNLSSLELGDSALYFCASSPSWATYGGDGYTFGSGTRLTVV.

The V and J genes are TRBV12-3 or TRBV12-4 and TRBJ2-1; the D gene is possibly TRBD2 (6 bases). V shed 3 bases and J shed 2 bases, with 8 bases lying between them. The CDR3 is made up of 14 amino acids. The DNA of the CDR3 is TGTGCCAGCAGTTTGGAGGGAGCCTACAATGAGCAGTTCTTC. Its translation is CASSLEGAYNEQFF.

V and J are TRBV6-1 and TRBJ2-4; 8 bases match TRBD2. This CDR3 contains 12 residues. Trimming removed 10 bases from V and 8 bases from J; junction bases left unmatched: 7. Germline CDR1 is MNHNS and CDR2 is SASEGT. CDR3 region: CATRGGTDIQYF. DNA of the CDR3: TGTGCCACTCGGGGGGGGACTGACATTCAGTACTTC.

Comments on this clonotype: One end of the junction does not line up with germline, which may come from a read error. This chain links TRBV12-3 or TRBV12-4 with TRBJ2-1; 8 positions match TRBD2. CDR3 length equals 14 residues. The CDR3 protein is CAGSPPGLGCEQFF. CDR3 in DNA: TGTGCCGGCAGTCCGCCGGGACTAGGTTGCGAGCAGTTCTTC.

The V call is TRBV7-2, the J call TRBJ1-2; 10 bases align to TRBD1. The CDR3 spans 15 residues. Trimming at V came to 2 bases and at J to 5 bases, leaving 5 bases not matched to a gene. Germline V gene lookup returns CDR1 SGHTA and CDR2 FQGNSA. The CDR3 spells CASSLYGTGEYGYTF. CDR3 bases: TGTGCCAGCAGCTTATACGGGACAGGGGAATATGGCTACACCTTC.

The chain couples TRBV20-1 to TRBJ2-1; 16 nucleotides agree with TRBD2. V was clipped by 3 bases and J by 4 bases; unmatched bases: 9. The CDR3 is 18 residues long. The germline gives CDR1 DFQATT, CDR2 SNEGSKA (reference sequence). CDR3 sequence reads: CSASKGLAGGLGYNEQFF. Written as DNA, the CDR3 is TGCAGTGCTAGTAAGGGACTAGCGGGGGGGCTCGGATACAATGAGCAGTTCTTC.

The chain joins TRBV12-3 or TRBV12-4 to TRBJ2-1, with D unclear. V was trimmed by 5 bases and J by 0 bases, leaving 11 bases between them. The CDR3 runs to 15 residues. The CDR3, as DNA: TGTGCCAGCAGTGCCCATAAGAGCTCCTACAATGAGCAGTTCTTC. It translates to CASSAHKSSYNEQFF.

The V gene is TRBV2, the J gene TRBJ2-5; possibly TRBD1 or TRBD2 for D (5 bases each). Germline CDR1 is SNHLY and CDR2 is FYNNEI. The V end was cut by 6 bases, the J end by 2 bases, with 10 bases between. This CDR3 is built from 13 residues. The CDR3 nucleotides are TGTGCCAGCAGGGGGGACGGACAAGAGACCCAGTACTTC. It is translated as CASRGDGQETQYF.

The chain employs TRBV29-1 and TRBJ2-1, with a possible D match to TRBD1 (5 bases). The CDR3 consists of 11 residues. Germline CDR1 reads SQVTM; CDR2 reads ANQGSEA. V dropped 7 bases and J dropped 3 bases, with 7 bases sitting between them. The CDR3 nucleotides read TGCAGCGGCAGGGTCTACAATGAGCAGTTCTTC. Translated: CSGRVYNEQFF.

V gene TRBV20-1 combines with J gene TRBJ2-5; D is possibly TRBD1 or TRBD2 (5 bases each). The CDR3 extends over 16 amino acids. Trimming cost V 0 bases and J 5 bases, with 19 bases left between them. The germline V gene has CDR1 DFQATT and CDR2 SNEGSKA (reference sequence). For the CDR3, the DNA is TGCAGTGCTAGAGATTATCGGGGACCCCGATTCGAGACCCAGTACTTC. Translation gives CSARDYRGPRFETQYF.

The chain links TRBV29-1 to TRBJ2-5; no reliable D call. CDR3 length: 12 amino acids. CDR1 and CDR2 (germline): SQVTM, ANQGSEA. Trimming took 4 bases from V and 1 from J, leaving 7 bases between them. The CDR3 sequence: CSVGNLQETQYF. Written as DNA, the CDR3 is TGCAGCGTTGGAAATCTCCAAGAGACCCAGTACTTC. The full variable domain, rest sourced from reference TRBV29-1 and TRBJ2-5, is SAVISQKPSRDICQRGTSLTIQCQVDSQVTMMFWYRQQPGQSLTLIATANQGSEATYESGFVIDKFPISRPNLTFSTLTVSNMSPEDSSIYLCSVGNLQETQYFGPGTRLLVL.

The chain has TRBV5-1 and TRBJ1-2; possible D gene TRBD1, 5 bases. V was cut by 4 bases and J by 8 bases, with 15 bases left in between. Germline CDR1 reads SGHRS; CDR2 reads YFSETQ. The CDR3 sequence is 13 residues long. The CDR3 sequence is CASSALGDGGYTF. CDR3 DNA: TGCGCCAGCAGCGCCCTGGGGGATGGGGGCTACACCTTC.

This clonotype was seen only once. The genes are TRBV10-3 and TRBJ2-2; 7 bases are a match to TRBD2. The CDR3 sequence is 15 residues long. V shed 4 bases, J shed 2 bases, and the junction held 4 bases outside the gene matches. Germline loops: CDR1 ENHRY, CDR2 SYGVKD. This CDR3 is CAISGSGRNTGELFF. The CDR3 bases are TGTGCCATCAGTGGTAGCGGGCGAAACACCGGGGAGCTGTTTTTT.

Written as DNA, the CDR3 is TGTGCCAGCAGCTTTACAAGGACAGGGGGTGGAAGGGAGACCCAGTACTTC. The encoded protein is CASSFTRTGGGRETQYF. The chain combines TRBV11-2 with TRBJ2-5; 10 positions match TRBD1. This CDR3 has 17 amino acids. Trimming cost V 3 bases and J 5 bases; bases outside gene matches: 12. In germline, CDR1 is SGHAT, CDR2 FQNNGV.

This clonotype occurred a few times. The chain recombines TRBV5-1 with TRBJ2-1, with a possible D match to TRBD2 (5 bases). This CDR3 has 13 amino acids. Germline loops: CDR1 SGHRS, CDR2 YFSETQ. V shed 3 bases and J shed 9 bases, with 13 bases lying between them. CDR3 amino acids: CASSWETGREQFF. The CDR3 DNA is TGCGCCAGCAGCTGGGAGACGGGCCGTGAGCAGTTCTTC.

In this sample, this clonotype turned up a few times. The V call is TRBV15, the J call TRBJ2-5; D unclear. Per the germline V gene, CDR1 is LNHNV and CDR2 is YYDKDF (reference sequence). Trimming removed 0 bases at V and 5 bases at J, with 4 bases between. This CDR3 region has 12 residues. The CDR3 region is CATSRDTETQYF. CDR3 coding DNA: TGTGCCACCAGCAGAGATACGGAGACCCAGTACTTC.